This T cell receptor beta chain was recovered during a study of blood T cell repertoires in COVID-19. Across the study: Sites in the United States, Italy and Spain provided acute and convalescent COVID-19 samples.

The V gene's germline CDR1 is LGHNA and CDR2 YSLEER. The V gene lost 0 bases and the J gene lost 5 bases, with 19 bases spanning the gap. The CDR3 length is 17 residues. Assay: immunoSEQ multiplex PCR; the TCRdb copy retains only in-frame clones and omits some. Of 200,000 or so clones listed, roughly 90% were seen once; the top ten hold 3% to 4.5%. Which cohort a participant joined came from the clinical history participants gave. Sequencing input: PBMCs or T cells enriched from blood (not recorded which). The rearrangement links TRBV4-3 to TRBJ1-2, with D possibly being TRBD1 (6 bases). This clonotype originated in a woman aged 40 to 50 with acute COVID-19. This CDR3 is CASSQDIRDRQRYGYTF. The CDR3 DNA reads as TGCGCCAGCAGCCAAGATATCCGTGACAGGCAGCGGTATGGCTACACCTTC.